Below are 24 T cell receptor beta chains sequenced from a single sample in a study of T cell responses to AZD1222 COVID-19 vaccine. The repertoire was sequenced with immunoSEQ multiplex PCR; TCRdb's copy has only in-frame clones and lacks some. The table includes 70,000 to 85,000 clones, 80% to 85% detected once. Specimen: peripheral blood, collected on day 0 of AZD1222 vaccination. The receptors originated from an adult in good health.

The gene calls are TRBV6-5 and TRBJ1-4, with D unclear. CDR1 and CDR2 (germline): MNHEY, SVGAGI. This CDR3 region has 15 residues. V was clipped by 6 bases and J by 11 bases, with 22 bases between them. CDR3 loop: CASRRRQADLYKLFF. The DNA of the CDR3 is TGTGCCAGCAGACGTCGACAAGCGGATTTGTATAAACTGTTTTTT.

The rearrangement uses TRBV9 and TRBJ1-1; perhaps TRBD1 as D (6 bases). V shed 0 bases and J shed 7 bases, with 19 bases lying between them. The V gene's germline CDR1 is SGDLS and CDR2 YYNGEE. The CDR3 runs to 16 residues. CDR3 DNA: TGTGCCAGCAGCGTAGCTTCGGGTGGGGGGGCAGTTGAAGCTTTCTTT. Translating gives CASSVASGGGAVEAFF.

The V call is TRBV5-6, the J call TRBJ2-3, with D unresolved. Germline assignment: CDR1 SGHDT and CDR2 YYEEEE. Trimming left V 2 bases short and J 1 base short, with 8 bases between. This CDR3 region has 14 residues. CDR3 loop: CASSFSRGTDTQYF. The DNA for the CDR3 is TGTGCCAGCAGCTTTTCTCGGGGCACAGATACGCAGTATTTT.

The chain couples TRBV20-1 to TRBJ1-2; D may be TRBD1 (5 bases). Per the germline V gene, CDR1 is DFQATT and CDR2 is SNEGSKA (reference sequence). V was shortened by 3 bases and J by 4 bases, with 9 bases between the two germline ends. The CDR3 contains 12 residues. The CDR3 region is CSASQGSYGYTF. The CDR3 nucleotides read TGCAGTGCTAGTCAGGGAAGCTATGGCTACACCTTC.

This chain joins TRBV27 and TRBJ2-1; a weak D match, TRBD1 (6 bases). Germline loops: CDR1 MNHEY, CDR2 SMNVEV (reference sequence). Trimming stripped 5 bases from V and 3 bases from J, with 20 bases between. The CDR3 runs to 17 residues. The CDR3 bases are TGTGCCAGCAGTAACCCGACAGGCTTTTTAGTCTACAATGAGCAGTTCTTC. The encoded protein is CASSNPTGFLVYNEQFF.

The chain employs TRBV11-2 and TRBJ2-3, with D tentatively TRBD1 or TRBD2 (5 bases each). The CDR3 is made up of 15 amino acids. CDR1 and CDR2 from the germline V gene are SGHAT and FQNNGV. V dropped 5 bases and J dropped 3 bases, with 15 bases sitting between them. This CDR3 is CASSQRGAPTDTQYF. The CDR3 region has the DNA TGTGCCAGCAGCCAGAGAGGGGCGCCAACAGATACGCAGTATTTT. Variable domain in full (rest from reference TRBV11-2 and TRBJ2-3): EAGVAQSPRYKIIEKRQSVAFWCNPISGHATLYWYQQILGQGPKLLIQFQNNGVVDDSQLPKDRFSAERLKGVDSTLKIQPAKLEDSAVYLCASSQRGAPTDTQYFGPGTRLTVL.

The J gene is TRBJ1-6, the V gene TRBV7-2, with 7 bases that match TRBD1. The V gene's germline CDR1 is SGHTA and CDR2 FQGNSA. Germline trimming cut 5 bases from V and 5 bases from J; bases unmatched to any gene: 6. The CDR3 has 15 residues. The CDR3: CASSTGTADNSPLHF. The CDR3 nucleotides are TGTGCCAGCAGCACGGGGACAGCCGATAATTCACCCCTCCACTTT.

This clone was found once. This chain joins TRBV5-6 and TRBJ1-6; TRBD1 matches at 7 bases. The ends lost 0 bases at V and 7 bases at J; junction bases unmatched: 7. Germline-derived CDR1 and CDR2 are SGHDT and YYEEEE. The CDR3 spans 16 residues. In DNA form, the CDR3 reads TGTGCCAGCAGCTTGGTACAGGGGCGTGGCAATTCACCCCTCCACTTT. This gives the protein CASSLVQGRGNSPLHF.

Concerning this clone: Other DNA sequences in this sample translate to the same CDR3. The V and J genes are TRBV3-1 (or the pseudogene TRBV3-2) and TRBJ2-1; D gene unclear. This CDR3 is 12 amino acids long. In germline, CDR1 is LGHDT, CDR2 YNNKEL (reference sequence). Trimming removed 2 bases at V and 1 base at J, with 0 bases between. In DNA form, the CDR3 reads TGTGCCAGCAGCCAATCCTACAATGAGCAGTTCTTC. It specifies CASSQSYNEQFF.

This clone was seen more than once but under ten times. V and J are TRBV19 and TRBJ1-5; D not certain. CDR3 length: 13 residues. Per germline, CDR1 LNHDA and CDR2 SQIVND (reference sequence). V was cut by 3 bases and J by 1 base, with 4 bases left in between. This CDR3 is CASSISSNQPQHF. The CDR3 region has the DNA TGTGCCAGTAGTATTAGCAGCAATCAGCCCCAGCATTTT.

Here the CDR3 reads CASSTGTGGIPRGYTF. For the CDR3, the DNA is TGTGCCAGCAGCACAGGGACAGGGGGGATACCCCGAGGCTACACCTTC. The chain recombines TRBV11-2 with TRBJ1-2, with 11 bases that match TRBD1. Germline V CDR1 and CDR2: SGHAT, FQNNGV. The CDR3 has 16 residues. V shed 5 bases, J shed 8 bases, and the junction held 13 bases outside the gene matches. Combining the CDR3 with reference TRBV11-2 and TRBJ1-2 gives the whole variable domain EAGVAQSPRYKIIEKRQSVAFWCNPISGHATLYWYQQILGQGPKLLIQFQNNGVVDDSQLPKDRFSAERLKGVDSTLKIQPAKLEDSAVYLCASSTGTGGIPRGYTFGSGTRLTVV.

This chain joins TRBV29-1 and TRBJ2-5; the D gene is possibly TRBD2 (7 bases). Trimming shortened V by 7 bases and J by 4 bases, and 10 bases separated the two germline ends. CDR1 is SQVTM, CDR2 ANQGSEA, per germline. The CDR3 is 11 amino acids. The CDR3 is CSGEGGETQYF. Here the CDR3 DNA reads TGCAGCGGGGAGGGGGGAGAGACCCAGTACTTC.

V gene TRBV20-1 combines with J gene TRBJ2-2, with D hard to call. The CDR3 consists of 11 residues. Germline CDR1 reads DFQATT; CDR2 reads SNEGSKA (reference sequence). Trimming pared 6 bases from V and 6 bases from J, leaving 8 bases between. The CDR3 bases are TGCAGTGCCCACAATGCCGGGGAGCTGTTTTTT. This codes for CSAHNAGELFF.

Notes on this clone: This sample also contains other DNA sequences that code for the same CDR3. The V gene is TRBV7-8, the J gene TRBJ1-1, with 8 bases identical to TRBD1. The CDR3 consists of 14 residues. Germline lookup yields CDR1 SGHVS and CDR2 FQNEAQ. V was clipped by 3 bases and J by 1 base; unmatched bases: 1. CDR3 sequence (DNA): TGTGCCAGCAGCTTGGGGACAGGGAACACTGAAGCTTTCTTT. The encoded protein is CASSLGTGNTEAFF.

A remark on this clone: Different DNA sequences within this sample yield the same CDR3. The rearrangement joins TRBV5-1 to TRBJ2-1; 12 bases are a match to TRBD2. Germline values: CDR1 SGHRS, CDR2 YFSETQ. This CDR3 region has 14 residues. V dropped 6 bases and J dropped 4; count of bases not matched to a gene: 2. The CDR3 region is CASTTSGGYNEQFF. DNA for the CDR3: TGCGCCAGCACTACTAGCGGGGGGTACAATGAGCAGTTCTTC.

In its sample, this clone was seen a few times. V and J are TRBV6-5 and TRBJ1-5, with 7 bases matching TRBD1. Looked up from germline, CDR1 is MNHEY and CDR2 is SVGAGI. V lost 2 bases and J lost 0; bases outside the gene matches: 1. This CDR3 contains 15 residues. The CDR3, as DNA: TGTGCCAGCAGTTACGACAGGGATAGCAATCAGCCCCAGCATTTT. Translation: CASSYDRDSNQPQHF.

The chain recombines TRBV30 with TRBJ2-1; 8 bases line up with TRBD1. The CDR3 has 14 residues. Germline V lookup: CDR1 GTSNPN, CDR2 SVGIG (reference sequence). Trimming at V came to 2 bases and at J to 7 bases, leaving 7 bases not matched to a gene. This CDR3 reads CAWSSQGARNEQFF. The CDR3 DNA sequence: TGTGCCTGGAGTTCTCAGGGGGCGCGGAATGAGCAGTTCTTC.

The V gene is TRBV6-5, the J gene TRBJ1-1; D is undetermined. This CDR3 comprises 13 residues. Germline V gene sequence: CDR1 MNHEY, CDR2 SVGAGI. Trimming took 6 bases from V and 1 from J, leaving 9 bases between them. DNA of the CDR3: TGTGCCAGCAGGCCCCGGGGGAACACTGAAGCTTTCTTT. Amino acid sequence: CASRPRGNTEAFF.

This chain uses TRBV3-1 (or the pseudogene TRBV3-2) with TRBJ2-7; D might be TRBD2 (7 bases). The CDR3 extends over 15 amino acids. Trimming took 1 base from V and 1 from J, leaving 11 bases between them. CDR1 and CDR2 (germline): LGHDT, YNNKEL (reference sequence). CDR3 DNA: TGTGCCAGCAGCCAAGTGGGGGGGCGTTCCTACGAGCAGTACTTC. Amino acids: CASSQVGGRSYEQYF.

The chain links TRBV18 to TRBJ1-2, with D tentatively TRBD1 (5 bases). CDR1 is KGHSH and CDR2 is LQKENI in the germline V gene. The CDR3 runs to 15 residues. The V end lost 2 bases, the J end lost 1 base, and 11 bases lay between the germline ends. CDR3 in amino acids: CASSPTGGYNYGYTF. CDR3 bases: TGTGCCAGCTCACCAACCGGGGGGTATAACTATGGCTACACCTTC.

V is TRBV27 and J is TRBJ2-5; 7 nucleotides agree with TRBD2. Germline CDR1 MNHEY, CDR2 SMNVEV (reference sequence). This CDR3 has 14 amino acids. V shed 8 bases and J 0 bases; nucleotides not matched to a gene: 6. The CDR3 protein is CASASGAYQETQYF. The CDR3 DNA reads TGTGCCAGCGCTAGCGGCGCTTACCAAGAGACCCAGTACTTC.

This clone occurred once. The CDR3 region is CASSGLHGGYTF. DNA of the CDR3: TGTGCCAGCAGTGGGCTTCACGGCGGCTACACCTTC. The chain is built from TRBV28 and TRBJ1-2; D unresolved. Germline V lookup: CDR1 MDHEN, CDR2 SYDVKM. V gave up 5 bases and J gave up 8 bases, with 12 bases separating them. The CDR3 has 12 amino acids.

The CDR3 DNA sequence: TGTGCCAGCAGCTTCCCGCAGGGCACTGAAGCTTTCTTT. Its translation: CASSFPQGTEAFF. The V gene is TRBV5-4, the J gene TRBJ1-1; D perhaps matches TRBD1 (5 bases). CDR1 is SGHNT, CDR2 YYREEE, per germline (reference sequence). Trimming stripped 2 bases from V and 4 bases from J, with 9 bases between. The CDR3 is made up of 13 amino acids.

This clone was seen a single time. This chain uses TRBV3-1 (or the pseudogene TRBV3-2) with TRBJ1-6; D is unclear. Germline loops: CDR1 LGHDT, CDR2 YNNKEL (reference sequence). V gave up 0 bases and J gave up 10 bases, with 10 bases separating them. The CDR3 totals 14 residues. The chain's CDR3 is CASSQDTQVSPLHF. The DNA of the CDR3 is TGTGCCAGCAGCCAAGATACCCAGGTCTCACCCCTCCACTTT.